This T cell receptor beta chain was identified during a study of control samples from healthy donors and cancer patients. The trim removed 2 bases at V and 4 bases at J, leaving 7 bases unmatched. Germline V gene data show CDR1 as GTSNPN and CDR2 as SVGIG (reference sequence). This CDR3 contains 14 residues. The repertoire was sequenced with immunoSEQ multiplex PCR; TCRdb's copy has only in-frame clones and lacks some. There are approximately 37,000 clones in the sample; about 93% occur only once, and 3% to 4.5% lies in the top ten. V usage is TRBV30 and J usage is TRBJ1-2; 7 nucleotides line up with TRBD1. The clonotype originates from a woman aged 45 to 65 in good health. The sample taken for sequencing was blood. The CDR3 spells CAWSYEGAFYGYTF. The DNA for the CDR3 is TGTGCCTGGAGTTACGAGGGGGCCTTCTATGGCTACACCTTC.